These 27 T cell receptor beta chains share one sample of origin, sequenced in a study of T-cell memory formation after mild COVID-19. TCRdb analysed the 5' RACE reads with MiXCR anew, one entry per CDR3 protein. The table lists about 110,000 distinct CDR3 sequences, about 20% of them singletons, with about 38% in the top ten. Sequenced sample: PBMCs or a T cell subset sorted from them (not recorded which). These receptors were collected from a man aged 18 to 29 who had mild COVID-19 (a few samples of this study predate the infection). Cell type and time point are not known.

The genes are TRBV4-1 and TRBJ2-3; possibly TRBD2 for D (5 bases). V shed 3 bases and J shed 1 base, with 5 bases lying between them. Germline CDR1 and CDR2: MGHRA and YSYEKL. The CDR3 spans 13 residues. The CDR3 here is CASSQEGTDTQYF. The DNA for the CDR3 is TGCGCCAGCAGCCAGGAGGGCACAGATACGCAGTATTTT.

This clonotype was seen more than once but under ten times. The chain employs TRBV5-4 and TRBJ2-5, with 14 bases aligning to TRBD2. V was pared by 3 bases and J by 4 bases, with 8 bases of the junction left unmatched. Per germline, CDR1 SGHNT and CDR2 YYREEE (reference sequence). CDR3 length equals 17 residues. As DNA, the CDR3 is TGTGCCAGCAGCTCGACAATCGGGACTAGCGGGGGAGAGACCCAGTACTTC. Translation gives CASSSTIGTSGGETQYF.

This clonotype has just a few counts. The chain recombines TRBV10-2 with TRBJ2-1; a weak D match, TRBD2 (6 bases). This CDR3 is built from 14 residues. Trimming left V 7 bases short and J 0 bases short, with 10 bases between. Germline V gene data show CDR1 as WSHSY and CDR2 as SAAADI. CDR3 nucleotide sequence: TGCGCCAGCAAGGCGGGGAGCTCCTACAATGAGCAGTTCTTC. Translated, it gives CASKAGSSYNEQFF.

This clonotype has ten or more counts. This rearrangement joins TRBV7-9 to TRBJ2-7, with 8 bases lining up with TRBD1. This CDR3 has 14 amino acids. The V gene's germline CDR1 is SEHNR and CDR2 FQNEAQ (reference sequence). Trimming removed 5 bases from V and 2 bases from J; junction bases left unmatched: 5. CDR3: CASSRTGPTYEQYF. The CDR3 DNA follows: TGTGCCAGCAGCCGGACAGGGCCTACCTACGAGCAGTACTTC.

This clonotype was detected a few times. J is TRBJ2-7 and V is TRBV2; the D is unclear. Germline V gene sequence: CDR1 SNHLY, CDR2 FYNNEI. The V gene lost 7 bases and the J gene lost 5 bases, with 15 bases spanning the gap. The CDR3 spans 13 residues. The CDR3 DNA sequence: TGTGCCAGCACCCCGACCAAGGCCCACGAGCAGTACGTC. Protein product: CASTPTKAHEQYV.

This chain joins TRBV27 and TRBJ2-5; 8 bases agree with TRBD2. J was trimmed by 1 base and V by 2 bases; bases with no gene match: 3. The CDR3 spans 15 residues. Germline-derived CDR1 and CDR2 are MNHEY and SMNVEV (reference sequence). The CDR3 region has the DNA TGTGCCAGCAGTTTAACGGGGGGGCTCCAAGAGACCCAGTACTTC. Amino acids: CASSLTGGLQETQYF.

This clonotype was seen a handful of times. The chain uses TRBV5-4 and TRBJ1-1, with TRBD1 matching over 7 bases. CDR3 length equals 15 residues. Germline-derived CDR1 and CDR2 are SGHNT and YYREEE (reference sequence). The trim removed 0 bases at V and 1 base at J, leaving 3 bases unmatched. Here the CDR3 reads CASSLENRGNTEAFF. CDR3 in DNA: TGTGCCAGCAGCTTGGAGAACAGGGGGAACACTGAAGCTTTCTTT.

The CDR3 region has the DNA TGTGCCACCAGTGATTTCAACGCGGTCCTGACTTTC. Residues: CATSDFNAVLTF. The chain employs TRBV24-1 and TRBJ2-6; D gene unclear. The CDR3 extends over 12 amino acids. V dropped 1 base and J dropped 13 bases, with 7 bases sitting between them. Per the germline V gene, CDR1 is KGHDR and CDR2 is SFDVKD.

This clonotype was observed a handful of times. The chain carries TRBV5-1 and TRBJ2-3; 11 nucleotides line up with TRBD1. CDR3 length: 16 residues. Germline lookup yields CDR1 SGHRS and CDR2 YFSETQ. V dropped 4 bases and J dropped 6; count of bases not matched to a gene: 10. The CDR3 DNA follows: TGCGCCAGCAGCCTTTCCCGGACAGGGGGCAGGGATACGCAGTATTTT. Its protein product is CASSLSRTGGRDTQYF.

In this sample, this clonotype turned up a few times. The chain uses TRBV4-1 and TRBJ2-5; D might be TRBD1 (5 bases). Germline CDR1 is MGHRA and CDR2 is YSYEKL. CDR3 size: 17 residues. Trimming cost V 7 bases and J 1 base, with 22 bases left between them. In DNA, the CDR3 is TGCGCCAGCAACGCCAACCCGAGCGACAGTTCCCAAGAGACCCAGTACTTC. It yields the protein CASNANPSDSSQETQYF.

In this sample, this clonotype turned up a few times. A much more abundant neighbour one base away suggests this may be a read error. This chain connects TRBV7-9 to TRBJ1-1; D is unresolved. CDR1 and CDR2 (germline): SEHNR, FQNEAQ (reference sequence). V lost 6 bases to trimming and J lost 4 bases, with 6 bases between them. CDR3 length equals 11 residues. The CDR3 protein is CASRYGTEAFF. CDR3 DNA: TGTGCCAGCAGGTACGGCACTGAAGCTTTCTTT.

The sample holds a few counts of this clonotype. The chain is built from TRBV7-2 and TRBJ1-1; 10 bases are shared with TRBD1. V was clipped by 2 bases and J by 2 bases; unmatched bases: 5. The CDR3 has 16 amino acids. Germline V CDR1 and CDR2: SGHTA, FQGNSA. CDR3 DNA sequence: TGTGCCAGCAGCTTACCTAGGACAGGGGGTAACACTGAAGCTTTCTTT. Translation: CASSLPRTGGNTEAFF. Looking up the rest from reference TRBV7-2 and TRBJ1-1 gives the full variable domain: GAGVSQSPSNKVTEKGKDVELRCDPISGHTALYWYRQSLGQGLEFLIYFQGNSAPDKSGLPSDRFSAERTGGSVSTLTIQRTQQEDSAVYLCASSLPRTGGNTEAFFGQGTRLTVV.

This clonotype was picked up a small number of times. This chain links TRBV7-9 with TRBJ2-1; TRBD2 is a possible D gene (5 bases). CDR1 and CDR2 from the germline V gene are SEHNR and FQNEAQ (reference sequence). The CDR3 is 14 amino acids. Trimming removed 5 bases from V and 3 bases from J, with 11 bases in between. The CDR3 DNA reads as TGTGCCAGCAGCCCCTCGGGATTCTACAATGAGCAGTTCTTC. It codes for CASSPSGFYNEQFF.

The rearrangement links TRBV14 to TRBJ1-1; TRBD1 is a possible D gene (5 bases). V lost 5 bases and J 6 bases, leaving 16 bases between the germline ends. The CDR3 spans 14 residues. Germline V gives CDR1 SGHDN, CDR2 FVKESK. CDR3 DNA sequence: TGTGCCAGCAGCAAATCCCCCGGGGGGGCTGAAGCTTTCTTT. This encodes CASSKSPGGAEAFF.

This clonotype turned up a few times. CDR3: CASSLTGANQPQHF. The DNA of the CDR3 is TGTGCCAGCAGCCTCACCGGTGCTAATCAGCCCCAGCATTTT. The chain uses TRBV3-1 and TRBJ1-5; D remains ambiguous. The V end was cut by 4 bases, the J end by 4 bases, with 11 bases between. The CDR3 sequence is 14 residues long. Germline V CDR1 and CDR2: LGHDT, YNNKEL (reference sequence).

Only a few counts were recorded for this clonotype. The DNA for the CDR3 is TGTGCCACCAGCTTTGGGACAGGGAGCACAGATACGCAGTATTTT. Protein: CATSFGTGSTDTQYF. The rearrangement uses TRBV15 and TRBJ2-3; 9 bases agree with TRBD1. Germline lookup yields CDR1 LNHNV and CDR2 YYDKDF (reference sequence). The CDR3 has 15 residues. V gave up 5 bases and J gave up 0 bases; unmatched junction bases: 3. The full variable domain, rest sourced from reference TRBV15 and TRBJ2-3, is DAMVIQNPRYQVTQFGKPVTLSCSQTLNHNVMYWYQQKSSQAPKLLFHYYDKDFNNEADTPDNFQSRRPNTSFCFLDIRSPGLGDTAMYLCATSFGTGSTDTQYFGPGTRLTVL.

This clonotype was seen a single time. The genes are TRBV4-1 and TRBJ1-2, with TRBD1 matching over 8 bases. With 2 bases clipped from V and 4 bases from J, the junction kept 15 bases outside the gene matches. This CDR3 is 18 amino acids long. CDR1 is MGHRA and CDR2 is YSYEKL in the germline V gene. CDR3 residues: CASSQLWTTGAGSYGYTF. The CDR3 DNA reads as TGCGCCAGCAGCCAACTATGGACGACAGGGGCAGGGAGCTATGGCTACACCTTC.

In nucleotides, the CDR3 is TGTGCCAGCACACCAGGAGAGGGGGGGTCCTACGAGCAGTACGTC. It encodes CASTPGEGGSYEQYV. V and J are TRBV10-3 and TRBJ2-7; tentatively, D is TRBD2 (7 bases). CDR3 size: 15 residues. Germline lookup yields CDR1 ENHRY and CDR2 SYGVKD. The V end was cut by 10 bases, the J end by 1 base, with 20 bases between.

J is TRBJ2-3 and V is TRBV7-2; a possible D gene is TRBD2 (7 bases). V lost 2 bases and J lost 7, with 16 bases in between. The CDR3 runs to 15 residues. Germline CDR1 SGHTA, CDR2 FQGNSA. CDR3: CASSLRGGLGNTQYF. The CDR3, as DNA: TGTGCCAGCAGCTTACGCGGGGGCTTGGGGAATACGCAGTATTTT.

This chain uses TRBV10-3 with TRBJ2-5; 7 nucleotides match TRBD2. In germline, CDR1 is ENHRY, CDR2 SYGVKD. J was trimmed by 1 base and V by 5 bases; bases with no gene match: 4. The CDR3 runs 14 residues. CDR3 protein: CAISLTGGQETQYF. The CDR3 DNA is TGTGCCATCAGTCTAACGGGGGGCCAAGAGACCCAGTACTTC.

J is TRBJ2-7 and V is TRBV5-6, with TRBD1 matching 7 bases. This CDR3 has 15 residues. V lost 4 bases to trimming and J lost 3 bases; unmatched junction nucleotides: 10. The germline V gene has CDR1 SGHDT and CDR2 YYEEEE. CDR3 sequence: CASSVRDSYVYEQYV. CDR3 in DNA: TGTGCCAGCAGCGTCCGGGACAGCTATGTCTACGAGCAGTACGTC.

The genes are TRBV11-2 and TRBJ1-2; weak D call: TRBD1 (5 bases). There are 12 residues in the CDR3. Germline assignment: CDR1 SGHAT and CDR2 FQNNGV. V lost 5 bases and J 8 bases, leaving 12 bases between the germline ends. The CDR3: CASSVTVKGYTF. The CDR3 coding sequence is TGTGCCAGCAGCGTGACAGTAAAAGGCTACACCTTC.

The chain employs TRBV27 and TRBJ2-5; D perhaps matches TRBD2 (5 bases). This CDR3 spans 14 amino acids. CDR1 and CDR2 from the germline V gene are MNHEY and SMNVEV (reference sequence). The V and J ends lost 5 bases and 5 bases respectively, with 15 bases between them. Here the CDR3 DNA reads TGTGCCAGCAGTCCGAGGGTCGTAGGGGAGACCCAGTACTTC. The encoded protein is CASSPRVVGETQYF.

The CDR3 nucleotides read TGTGCCAGCAGCTCCACCCTAGCGGGCACAGATACGCAGTATTTT. Protein product: CASSSTLAGTDTQYF. This chain uses TRBV12-3 or TRBV12-4 with TRBJ2-3; 7 bases match TRBD2. This CDR3 has 15 residues. V shed 6 bases, J shed 1 base, and the junction held 7 bases outside the gene matches.

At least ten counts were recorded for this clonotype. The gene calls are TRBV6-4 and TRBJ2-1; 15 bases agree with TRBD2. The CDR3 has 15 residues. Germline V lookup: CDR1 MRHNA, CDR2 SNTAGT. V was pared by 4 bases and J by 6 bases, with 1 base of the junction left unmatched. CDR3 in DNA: TGTGCCAGCAGTGGGACTAGCGGGGGGGCCAATGAGCAGTTCTTC. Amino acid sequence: CASSGTSGGANEQFF.

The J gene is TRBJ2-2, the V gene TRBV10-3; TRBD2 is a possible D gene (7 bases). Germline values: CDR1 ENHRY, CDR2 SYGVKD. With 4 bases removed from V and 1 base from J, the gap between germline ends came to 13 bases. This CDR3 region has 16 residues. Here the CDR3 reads CAISGGLAENTGELFF. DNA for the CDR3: TGTGCCATCAGTGGGGGGCTAGCGGAGAACACCGGGGAGCTGTTTTTT.

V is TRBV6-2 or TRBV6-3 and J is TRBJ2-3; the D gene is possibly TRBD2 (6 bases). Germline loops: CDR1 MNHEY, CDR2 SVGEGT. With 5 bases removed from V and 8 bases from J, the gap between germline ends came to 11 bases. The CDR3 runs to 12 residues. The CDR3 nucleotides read TGTGCCAGCAGTCCACTCGGGGGTACGCAGTATTTT. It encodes CASSPLGGTQYF.